The 19 T cell receptor beta chains listed next were all sequenced from one sample in a study of identifying expanded T cells in peripheral blood. Profiling relied on immunoSEQ multiplex PCR, and the TCRdb table lists in-frame clones only, not all of them. The sample contains roughly 61,000 clones, approximately 90% of which appear only once. Specimen: blood. The receptor set was obtained from a person aged 18 to 75 in good health.

This chain uses TRBV2 with TRBJ1-3, with D possibly matching TRBD1 (6 bases). The V gene lost 4 bases and the J gene lost 4 bases, with 17 bases spanning the gap. This CDR3 spans 16 amino acids. Looked up from germline, CDR1 is SNHLY and CDR2 is FYNNEI. CDR3 sequence (DNA): TGTGCCAGCAGTGTTGGGACACCGAGGGCAGGAAACACCATATATTTT. Encoded protein: CASSVGTPRAGNTIYF.

The V gene is TRBV18, the J gene TRBJ2-3, with 8 bases identical to TRBD1. V trimming: 6 bases; J trimming: 1 base; junction bases outside the gene matches: 3. Germline V gene lookup returns CDR1 KGHSH and CDR2 LQKENI. CDR3 size: 14 residues. Written as DNA, the CDR3 is TGTGCCAGCTCGTCGGGACAGGGCACAGATACGCAGTATTTT. It encodes CASSSGQGTDTQYF.

The gene calls are TRBV29-1 and TRBJ2-4; the match to TRBD1 covers 8 bases. The CDR3 length is 13 residues. Germline CDR1 reads SQVTM; CDR2 reads ANQGSEA. V gave up 5 bases and J gave up 6 bases; unmatched junction bases: 6. CDR3 loop: CSVIQQGGNIQYF. As DNA, the CDR3 is TGCAGCGTTATCCAACAGGGGGGAAACATTCAGTACTTC. The whole variable domain, filled in from reference TRBV29-1 and TRBJ2-4, reads SAVISQKPSRDICQRGTSLTIQCQVDSQVTMMFWYRQQPGQSLTLIATANQGSEATYESGFVIDKFPISRPNLTFSTLTVSNMSPEDSSIYLCSVIQQGGNIQYFGAGTRLSVL.

This chain uses TRBV19 with TRBJ2-7; 9 bases line up with TRBD2. Trimming at V came to 5 bases and at J to 6 bases, leaving 5 bases not matched to a gene. CDR1 and CDR2 from the germline V gene are LNHDA and SQIVND (reference sequence). CDR3 length equals 13 residues. The CDR3 protein is CASSEVAGVEQYF. The DNA for the CDR3 is TGTGCCAGTAGTGAGGTAGCGGGAGTCGAGCAGTACTTC.

This chain joins TRBV11-2 and TRBJ2-3; D gene unclear. Germline V lookup: CDR1 SGHAT, CDR2 FQNNGV. The CDR3 spans 15 residues. V was cut by 2 bases and J by 1 base, with 10 bases left in between. The CDR3 loop is CASSLNSQGTDTQYF. In nucleotides, the CDR3 is TGTGCCAGCAGCTTAAATTCCCAGGGCACAGATACGCAGTATTTT.

The CDR3 coding sequence is TGCAGCGTTACCCTAGGGACAGGGACTCCCCTTTACATGAACACTGAAGCTTTCTTT. It encodes CSVTLGTGTPLYMNTEAFF. V and J are TRBV29-1 and TRBJ1-1; TRBD1 agrees at 9 bases. Germline-derived CDR1 and CDR2 are SQVTM and ANQGSEA. The CDR3 contains 19 residues. Losses at the gene ends were 5 bases for V and 0 bases for J; bases not matched to a gene: 19.

The chain employs TRBV7-2 and TRBJ2-2, with 8 bases lining up with TRBD1. Germline CDR1 reads SGHTA; CDR2 reads FQGNSA. This CDR3 is 18 amino acids long. V dropped 2 bases and J dropped 4; count of bases not matched to a gene: 12. CDR3 nucleotide sequence: TGTGCCAGCAGCTTAACCACAGGGGGGCTTGGCGGCACCGGGGAGCTGTTTTTT. This gives the protein CASSLTTGGLGGTGELFF.

The genes are TRBV15 and TRBJ2-7, with unresolved D. The CDR3 extends over 13 amino acids. Germline values: CDR1 LNHNV, CDR2 YYDKDF (reference sequence). V was clipped by 1 base and J by 2 bases, with 6 bases between them. The CDR3 loop is CATSRGNTYEQYF. The CDR3 DNA reads TGTGCCACCAGCAGAGGAAACACCTACGAGCAGTACTTC.

The V and J genes are TRBV27 and TRBJ2-1; 11 positions match TRBD2. Germline V lookup: CDR1 MNHEY, CDR2 SMNVEV (reference sequence). With 3 bases clipped from V and 4 bases from J, the junction kept 2 bases outside the gene matches. The CDR3 extends over 15 amino acids. CDR3 region: CASSFLAGGYNEQFF. The CDR3 coding sequence is TGTGCCAGCAGTTTCCTAGCGGGAGGTTACAATGAGCAGTTCTTC.

The chain is built from TRBV6-5 and TRBJ1-5; TRBD1 might be the D (5 bases). Germline CDR1 reads MNHEY; CDR2 reads SVGAGI. This CDR3 region has 13 residues. Trimming removed 6 bases at V and 4 bases at J, with 10 bases between. In DNA form, the CDR3 reads TGTGCCAGCAGCCGTCCAGGGAATCAGCCCCAGCATTTT. Translating it yields CASSRPGNQPQHF.

The chain joins TRBV4-3 to TRBJ2-1; D may be TRBD2 (7 bases). V lost 1 base and J lost 5, with 12 bases in between. This CDR3 comprises 15 residues. Germline V CDR1 and CDR2: LGHNA, YSLEER. CDR3 in amino acids: CASSQVGGPHNEQFF. The CDR3 DNA follows: TGCGCCAGCAGCCAAGTGGGGGGGCCCCACAATGAGCAGTTCTTC.

This chain links TRBV6-1 with TRBJ2-7, with D perhaps being TRBD1 or TRBD2 (6 bases each). The CDR3 length is 13 residues. Germline V gene data show CDR1 as MNHNS and CDR2 as SASEGT. The CDR3 nucleotides read TGTGTATCCCGCAGGGGACTTGGCTACGAGCAGTACTTC. Protein sequence: CVSRRGLGYEQYF.

DNA of the CDR3: TGTGCCAGCAGCTCGGGACAGCCAGGTGGGGCCAACGTCCTGACTTTC. Its translation is CASSSGQPGGANVLTF. The rearrangement links TRBV7-2 to TRBJ2-6, with TRBD1 identical over 7 bases. V shed 4 bases and J 3 bases; nucleotides not matched to a gene: 6. This CDR3 contains 16 residues. Germline loops: CDR1 SGHTA, CDR2 FQGNSA.

The rearrangement uses TRBV7-2 and TRBJ2-7; possibly TRBD2 for D (6 bases). Germline V gene data show CDR1 as SGHTA and CDR2 as FQGNSA. The CDR3 has 14 residues. Deletions cut 5 bases from V and 3 bases from J, with 14 bases between. The CDR3 nucleotides read TGTGCCAGCAGCGCAACGGGACTTAGCTACGAGCAGTACTTC. It specifies CASSATGLSYEQYF.

The V gene is TRBV9, the J gene TRBJ2-6; no firm D call. The CDR3 consists of 15 residues. Germline V CDR1 and CDR2: SGDLS, YYNGEE. V gave up 3 bases and J gave up 1 base, with 8 bases separating them. CDR3 bases: TGTGCCAGCAGCGACAGTGGGTCTGGGGCCAACGTCCTGACTTTC. Encoded protein: CASSDSGSGANVLTF.

The genes are TRBV11-1 and TRBJ1-3; TRBD1 is a possible D gene (5 bases). This CDR3 has 14 amino acids. CDR1 is SGHAT and CDR2 is FQDESV in the germline V gene (reference sequence). V lost 3 bases to trimming and J lost 2 bases, with 8 bases between them. The CDR3 reads CASSFLGPGNTIYF. CDR3 sequence (DNA): TGTGCCAGCAGCTTCTTGGGGCCTGGAAACACCATATATTTT.

The J gene is TRBJ2-7, the V gene TRBV28; D might be TRBD2 (7 bases). This CDR3 comprises 15 residues. Trimming took off 4 bases at V and 3 bases at J, with 16 bases between the two ends. CDR1 is MDHEN and CDR2 is SYDVKM in the germline V gene. CDR3 DNA: TGTGCCAGCAGTTCCCCACGAGGGGGGGTCTACGAGCAGTACTTC. Translating gives CASSSPRGGVYEQYF.

The chain employs TRBV6-5 and TRBJ1-5, with a weak D call TRBD1 (5 bases). V lost 3 bases and J 9 bases, leaving 12 bases between the germline ends. The CDR3 sequence is 13 residues long. Germline V gene data show CDR1 as MNHEY and CDR2 as SVGAGI. This chain's CDR3 is CASSYAPQGPQHF. DNA for the CDR3: TGTGCCAGCAGTTATGCCCCCCAGGGGCCCCAGCATTTT.

The chain is built from TRBV18 and TRBJ1-1, with 7 bases identical to TRBD1. J gave up 11 bases and V 4 bases, and 4 bases lay outside the gene matches. Per germline, CDR1 KGHSH and CDR2 LQKENI. The length of the CDR3 is 11 residues. The CDR3 sequence is CASSRQGGAFF. CDR3 bases: TGTGCCAGCTCACGACAGGGAGGTGCTTTCTTT.